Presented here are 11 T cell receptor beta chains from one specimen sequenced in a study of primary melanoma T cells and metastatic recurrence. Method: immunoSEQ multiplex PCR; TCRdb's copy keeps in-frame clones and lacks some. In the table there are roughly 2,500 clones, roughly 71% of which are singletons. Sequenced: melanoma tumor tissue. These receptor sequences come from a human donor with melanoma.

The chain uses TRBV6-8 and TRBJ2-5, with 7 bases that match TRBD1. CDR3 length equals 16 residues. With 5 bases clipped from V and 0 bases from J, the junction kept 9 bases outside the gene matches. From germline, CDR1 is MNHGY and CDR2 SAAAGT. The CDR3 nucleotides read TGTGCCAGCAGTCAAACAGGGGCCGCCTACCAAGAGACCCAGTACTTC. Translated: CASSQTGAAYQETQYF.

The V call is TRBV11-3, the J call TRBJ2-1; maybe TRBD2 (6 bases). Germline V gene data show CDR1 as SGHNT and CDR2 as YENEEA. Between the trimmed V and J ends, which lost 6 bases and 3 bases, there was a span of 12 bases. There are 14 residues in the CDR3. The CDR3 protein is CASRPGLYYNEQFF. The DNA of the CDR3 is TGTGCCAGCAGACCGGGACTTTACTACAATGAGCAGTTCTTC.

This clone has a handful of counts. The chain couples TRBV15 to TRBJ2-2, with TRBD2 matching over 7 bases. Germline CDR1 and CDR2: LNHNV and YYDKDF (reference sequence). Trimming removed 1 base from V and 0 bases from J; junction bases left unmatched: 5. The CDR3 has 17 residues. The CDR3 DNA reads TGTGCCACCAGCAGAGGATGGACTAGTACGAACACCGGGGAGCTGTTTTTT. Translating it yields CATSRGWTSTNTGELFF.

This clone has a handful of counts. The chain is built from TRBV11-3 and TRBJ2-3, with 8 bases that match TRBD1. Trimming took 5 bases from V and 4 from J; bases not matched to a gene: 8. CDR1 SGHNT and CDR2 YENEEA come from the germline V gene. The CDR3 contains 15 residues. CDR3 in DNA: TGTGCCAGCAGCGCAAGGACAGGGTCCGCAGATACGCAGTATTTT. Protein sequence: CASSARTGSADTQYF.

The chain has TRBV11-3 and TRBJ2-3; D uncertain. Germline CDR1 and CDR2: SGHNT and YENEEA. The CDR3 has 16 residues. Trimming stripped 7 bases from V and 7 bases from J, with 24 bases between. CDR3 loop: CASNRYERLTANTQYF. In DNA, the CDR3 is TGTGCCAGCAACCGTTACGAGCGTCTTACAGCAAATACGCAGTATTTT.

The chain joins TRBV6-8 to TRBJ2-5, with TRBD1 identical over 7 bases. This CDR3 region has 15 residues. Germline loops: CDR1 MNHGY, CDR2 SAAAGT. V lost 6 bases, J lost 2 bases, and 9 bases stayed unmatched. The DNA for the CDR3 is TGTGCCAGCAGACCGCCGGGACAGCGGCAAGAGACCCAGTACTTC. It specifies CASRPPGQRQETQYF.

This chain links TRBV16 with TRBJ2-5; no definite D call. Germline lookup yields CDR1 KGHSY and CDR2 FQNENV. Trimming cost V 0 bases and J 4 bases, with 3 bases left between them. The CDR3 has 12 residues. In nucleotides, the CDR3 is TGTGCCAGCAGCCAATCGCCAGAGACCCAGTACTTC. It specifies CASSQSPETQYF.

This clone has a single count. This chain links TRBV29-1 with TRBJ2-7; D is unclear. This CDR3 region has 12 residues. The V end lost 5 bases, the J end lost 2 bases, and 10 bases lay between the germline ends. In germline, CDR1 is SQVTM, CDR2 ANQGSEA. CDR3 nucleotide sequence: TGCAGCGTTCTCGGGTCTCCCTACGAGCAGTACTTC. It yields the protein CSVLGSPYEQYF.

This chain's CDR3 is CASSNGYGTGVKGYTF. The CDR3 DNA reads TGTGCCAGCAGCAACGGGTACGGGACAGGGGTGAAGGGCTACACCTTC. This rearrangement joins TRBV9 to TRBJ1-2; TRBD1 aligns across 10 bases. V trimming: 4 bases; J trimming: 8 bases; junction bases outside the gene matches: 14. Germline V gives CDR1 SGDLS, CDR2 YYNGEE. The CDR3 sequence is 16 residues long.

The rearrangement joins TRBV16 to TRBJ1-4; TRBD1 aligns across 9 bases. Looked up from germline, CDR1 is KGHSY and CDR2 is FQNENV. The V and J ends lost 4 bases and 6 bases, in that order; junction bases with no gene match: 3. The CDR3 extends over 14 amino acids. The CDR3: CASSPRTGDEKLFF. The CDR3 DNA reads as TGTGCCAGCAGCCCTCGGACAGGGGATGAAAAACTGTTTTTT.

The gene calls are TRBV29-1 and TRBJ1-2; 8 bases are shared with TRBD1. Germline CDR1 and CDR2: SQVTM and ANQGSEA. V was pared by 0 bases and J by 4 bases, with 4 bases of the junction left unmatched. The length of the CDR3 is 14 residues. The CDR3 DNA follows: TGCAGCGTTGAAGAGCAGGGGGCGACCTATGGCTACACCTTC. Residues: CSVEEQGATYGYTF.